This T cell receptor beta chain was obtained from a study of T cell clones after liver transplantation. The V segment lost 6 bases and the J segment 8 bases; nucleotides outside the gene matches: 6. The length of the CDR3 is 12 residues. Per germline, CDR1 MNHEY and CDR2 SMNVEV (reference sequence). The table came from immunoSEQ multiplex PCR; TCRdb's copy has only in-frame clones and leaves some out. The sample lists about 51,000 clones; less than 90% were seen once. This specimen consisted of CD8+ T cells from blood, obtained 12 months after liver transplant. The TCR was taken from a human patient who received a liver transplant. The T cells may partly be graft donor cells. The rearrangement uses TRBV27 and TRBJ1-1; 7 bases agree with TRBD1. The CDR3 protein is CASRTGMTEAFF. The CDR3 region has the DNA TGTGCCAGCAGGACAGGGATGACCGAAGCTTTCTTT.